This TCR beta chain was captured by sequencing in a study of response to subunit inactivated influenza vaccine. Germline CDR1 reads MDHEN; CDR2 reads SYDVKM. There are 15 residues in the CDR3. Deletions cut 1 base from V and 3 bases from J, with 10 bases between. Each CDR3 protein is one row after TCRdb ran MiXCR on the RT-PCR reads. Found here are 280,000 or so distinct CDR3 sequences, 20% to 25% of them singletons; the top ten hold about 9.4%. The table lists this clonotype with a few counts. The sequence came from a man aged 45-69 years who received an inactivated influenza vaccine. This chain joins TRBV28 and TRBJ2-4; a possible D gene is TRBD1 (5 bases). The sequences come from PBMCs from blood, collected about 19 months after vaccination. Here the CDR3 reads CASSLSGLGKNIQYF. CDR3 DNA sequence: TGTGCCAGCAGTTTATCAGGGCTCGGCAAAAACATTCAGTACTTC.